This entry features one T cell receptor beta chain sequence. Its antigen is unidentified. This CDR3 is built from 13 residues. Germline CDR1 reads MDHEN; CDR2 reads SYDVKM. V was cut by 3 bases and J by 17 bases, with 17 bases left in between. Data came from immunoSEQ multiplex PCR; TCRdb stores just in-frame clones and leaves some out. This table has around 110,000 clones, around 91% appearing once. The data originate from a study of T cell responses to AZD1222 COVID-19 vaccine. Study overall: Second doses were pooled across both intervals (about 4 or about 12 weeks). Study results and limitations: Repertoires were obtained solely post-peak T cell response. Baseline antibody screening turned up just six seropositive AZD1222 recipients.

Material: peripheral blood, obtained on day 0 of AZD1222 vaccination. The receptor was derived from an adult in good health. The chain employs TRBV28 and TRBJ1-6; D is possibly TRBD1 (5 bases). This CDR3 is CASSFLPGGGIHF. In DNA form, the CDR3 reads TGTGCCAGCAGTTTTCTTCCGGGTGGGGGGATCCACTTT. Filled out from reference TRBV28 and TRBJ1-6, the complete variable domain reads DVKVTQSSRYLVKRTGEKVFLECVQDMDHENMFWYRQDPGLGLRLIYFSYDVKMKEKGDIPEGYSVSREKKERFSLILESASTNQTSMYLCASSFLPGGGIHFGNGTRLTVT.